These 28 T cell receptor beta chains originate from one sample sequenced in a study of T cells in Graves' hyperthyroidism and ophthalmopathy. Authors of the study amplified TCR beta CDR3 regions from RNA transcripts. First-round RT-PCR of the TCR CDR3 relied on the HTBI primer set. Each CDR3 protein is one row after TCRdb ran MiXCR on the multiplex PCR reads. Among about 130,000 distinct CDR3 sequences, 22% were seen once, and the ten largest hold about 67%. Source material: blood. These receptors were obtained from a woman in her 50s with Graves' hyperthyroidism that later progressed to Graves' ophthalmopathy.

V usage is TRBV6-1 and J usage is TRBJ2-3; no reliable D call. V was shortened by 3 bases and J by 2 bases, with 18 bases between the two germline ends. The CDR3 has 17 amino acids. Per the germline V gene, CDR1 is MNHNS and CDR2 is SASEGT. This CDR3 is CASSEGPLAYPTDTQYF. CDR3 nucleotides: TGTGCCAGCAGTGAGGGCCCCCTCGCCTACCCCACAGATACGCAGTATTTT.

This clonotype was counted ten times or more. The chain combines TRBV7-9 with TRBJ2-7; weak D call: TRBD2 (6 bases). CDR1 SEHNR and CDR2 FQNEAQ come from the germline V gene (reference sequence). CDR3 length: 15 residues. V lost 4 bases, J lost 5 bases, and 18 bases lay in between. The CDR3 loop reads CASSSFGTRFDEQYF. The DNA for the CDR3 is TGTGCCAGCAGCTCTTTCGGGACTCGTTTTGACGAGCAGTACTTC.

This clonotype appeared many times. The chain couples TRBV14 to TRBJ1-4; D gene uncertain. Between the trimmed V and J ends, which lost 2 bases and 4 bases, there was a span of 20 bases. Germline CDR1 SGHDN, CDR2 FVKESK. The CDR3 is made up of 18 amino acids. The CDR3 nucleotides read TGTGCCAGCAGCCAATTCCGGGTGACTGACGGGAATAATGAAAAACTGTTTTTT. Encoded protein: CASSQFRVTDGNNEKLFF.

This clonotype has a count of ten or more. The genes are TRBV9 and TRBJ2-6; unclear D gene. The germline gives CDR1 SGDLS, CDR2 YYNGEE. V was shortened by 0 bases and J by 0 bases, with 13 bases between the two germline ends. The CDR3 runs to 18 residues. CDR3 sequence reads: CASSVGGLSSSGANVLTF. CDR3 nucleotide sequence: TGTGCCAGCAGCGTAGGCGGTCTGTCTAGCTCTGGGGCCAACGTCCTGACTTTC.

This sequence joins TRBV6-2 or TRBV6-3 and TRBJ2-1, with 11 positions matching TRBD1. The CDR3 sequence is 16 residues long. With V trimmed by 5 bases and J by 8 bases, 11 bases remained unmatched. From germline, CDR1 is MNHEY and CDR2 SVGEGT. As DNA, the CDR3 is TGTGCCAGCAGTCAAGACCGGGACAGGGGGGGCGATGAGCAGTTCTTC. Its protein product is CASSQDRDRGGDEQFF.

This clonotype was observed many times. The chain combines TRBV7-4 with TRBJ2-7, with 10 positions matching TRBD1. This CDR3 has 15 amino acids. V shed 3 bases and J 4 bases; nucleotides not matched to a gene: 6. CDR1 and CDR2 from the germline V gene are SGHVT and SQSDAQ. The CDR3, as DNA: TGTGCCAGCAGCTTCGGGGACAGGGGTCAGTACGAGCAGTACTTC. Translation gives CASSFGDRGQYEQYF.

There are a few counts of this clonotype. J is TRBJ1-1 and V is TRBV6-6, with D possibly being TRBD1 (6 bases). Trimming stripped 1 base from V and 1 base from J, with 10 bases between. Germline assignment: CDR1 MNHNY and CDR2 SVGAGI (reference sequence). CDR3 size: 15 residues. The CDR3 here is CASSYYGGRNTEAFF. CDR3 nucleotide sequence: TGTGCCAGCAGTTACTACGGGGGCCGGAACACTGAAGCTTTCTTT.

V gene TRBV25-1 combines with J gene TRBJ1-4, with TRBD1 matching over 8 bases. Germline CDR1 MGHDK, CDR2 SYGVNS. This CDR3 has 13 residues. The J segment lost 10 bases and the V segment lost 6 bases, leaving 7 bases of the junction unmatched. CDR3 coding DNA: TGTGCCAGCAGCGTCGGGACAGGTGGAAAACTGTTTTTT. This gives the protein CASSVGTGGKLFF. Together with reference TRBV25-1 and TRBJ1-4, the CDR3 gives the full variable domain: EADIYQTPRYLVIGTGKKITLECSQTMGHDKMYWYQQDPGMELHLIHYSYGVNSTEKGDLSSESTVSRIRTEHFPLTLESARPSHTSQYLCASSVGTGGKLFFGSGTQLSVL.

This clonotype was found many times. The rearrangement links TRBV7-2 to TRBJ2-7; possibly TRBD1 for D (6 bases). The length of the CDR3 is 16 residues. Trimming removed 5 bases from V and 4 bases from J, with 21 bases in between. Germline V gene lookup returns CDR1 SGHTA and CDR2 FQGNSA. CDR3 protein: CASSQSAGVPAYEQYF. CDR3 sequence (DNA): TGTGCCAGCAGCCAGAGTGCAGGGGTTCCAGCTTACGAGCAGTACTTC.

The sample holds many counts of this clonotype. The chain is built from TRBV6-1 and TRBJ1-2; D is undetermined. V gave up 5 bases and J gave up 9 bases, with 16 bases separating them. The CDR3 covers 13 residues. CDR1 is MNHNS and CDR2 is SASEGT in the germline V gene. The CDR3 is CASSRGREASYTF. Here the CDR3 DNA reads TGTGCCAGCAGTCGCGGGCGGGAAGCGAGCTACACCTTC.

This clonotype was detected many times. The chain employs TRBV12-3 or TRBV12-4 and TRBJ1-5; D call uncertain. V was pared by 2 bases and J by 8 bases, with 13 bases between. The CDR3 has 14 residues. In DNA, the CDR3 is TGTGCCAGCAGTTTAATCCTGGGGAGAGAGCCCCAGCATTTT. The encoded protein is CASSLILGREPQHF.

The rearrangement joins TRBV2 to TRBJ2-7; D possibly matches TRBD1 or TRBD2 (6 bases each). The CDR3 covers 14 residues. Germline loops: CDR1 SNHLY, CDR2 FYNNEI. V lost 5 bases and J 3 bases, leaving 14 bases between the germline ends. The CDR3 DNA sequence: TGTGCCAGCAGTTTAAAAGGGGGACTCTACGAGCAGTACTTC. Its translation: CASSLKGGLYEQYF.

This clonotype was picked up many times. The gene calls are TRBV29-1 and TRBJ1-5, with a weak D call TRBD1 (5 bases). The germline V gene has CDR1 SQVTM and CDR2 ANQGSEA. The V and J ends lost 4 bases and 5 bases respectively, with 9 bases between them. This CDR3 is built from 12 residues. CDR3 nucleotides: TGCAGCGTTGGGGAGGGGTATCAGCCCCAGCATTTT. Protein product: CSVGEGYQPQHF.

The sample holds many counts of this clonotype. This CDR3 reads CASAGQGVNYGYTF. The CDR3 region has the DNA TGTGCCAGCGCCGGACAGGGCGTGAACTATGGCTACACCTTC. This sequence joins TRBV12-3 or TRBV12-4 and TRBJ1-2, with 8 bases fitting TRBD1. The CDR3 is 14 amino acids. V lost 8 bases to trimming and J lost 2 bases; unmatched junction nucleotides: 7.

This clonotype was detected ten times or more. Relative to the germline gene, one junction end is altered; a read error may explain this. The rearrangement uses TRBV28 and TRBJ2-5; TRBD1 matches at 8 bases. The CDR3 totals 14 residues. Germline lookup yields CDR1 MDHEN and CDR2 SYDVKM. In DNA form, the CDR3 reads TGTGCCAGCAGTGTTGCGCCGGGACAGGCGGGTCTAAACTTC. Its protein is CASSVAPGQAGLNF.

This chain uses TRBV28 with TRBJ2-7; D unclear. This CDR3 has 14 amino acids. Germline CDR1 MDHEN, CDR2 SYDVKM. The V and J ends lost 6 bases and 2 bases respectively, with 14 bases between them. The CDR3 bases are TGTGCCAGCAGCTATACGGACGGAGCCTACGAGCAGTACTTC. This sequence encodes CASSYTDGAYEQYF.

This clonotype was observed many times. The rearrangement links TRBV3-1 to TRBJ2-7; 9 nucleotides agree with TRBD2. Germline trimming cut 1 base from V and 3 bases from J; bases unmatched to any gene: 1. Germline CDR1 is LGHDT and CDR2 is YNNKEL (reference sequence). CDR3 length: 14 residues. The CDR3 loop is CASSQAAGGYEQYF. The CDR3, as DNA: TGTGCCAGCAGCCAAGCAGCGGGAGGCTACGAGCAGTACTTC.

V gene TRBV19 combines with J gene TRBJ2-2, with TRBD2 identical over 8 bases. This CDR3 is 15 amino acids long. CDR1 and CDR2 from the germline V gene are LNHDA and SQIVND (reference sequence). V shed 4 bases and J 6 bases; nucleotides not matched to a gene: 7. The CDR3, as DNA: TGTGCCAGTAGTAGACTTCGGACTAGCCCCGGGGAGCTGTTTTTT. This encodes CASSRLRTSPGELFF.

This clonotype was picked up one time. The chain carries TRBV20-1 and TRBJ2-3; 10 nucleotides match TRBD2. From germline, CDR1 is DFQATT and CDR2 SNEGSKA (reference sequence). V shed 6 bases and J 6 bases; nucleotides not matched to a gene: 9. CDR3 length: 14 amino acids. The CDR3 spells CSAEAGGPADTQYF. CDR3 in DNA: TGCAGTGCAGAAGCGGGAGGGCCGGCCGATACGCAGTATTTT.

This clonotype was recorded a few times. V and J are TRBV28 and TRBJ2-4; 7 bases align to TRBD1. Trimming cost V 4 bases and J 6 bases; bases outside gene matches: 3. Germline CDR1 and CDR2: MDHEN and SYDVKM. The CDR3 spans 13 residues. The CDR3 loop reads CASSSGQINIQYF. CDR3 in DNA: TGTGCCAGCAGTTCGGGACAGATAAACATTCAGTACTTC.

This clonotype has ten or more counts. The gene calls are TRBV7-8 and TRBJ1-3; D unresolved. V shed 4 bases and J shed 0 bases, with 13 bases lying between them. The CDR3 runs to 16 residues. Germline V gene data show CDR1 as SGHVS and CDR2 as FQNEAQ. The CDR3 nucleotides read TGTGCCAGCAGCTCCTCTCGACTTGGCTCTGGAAACACCATATATTTT. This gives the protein CASSSSRLGSGNTIYF.

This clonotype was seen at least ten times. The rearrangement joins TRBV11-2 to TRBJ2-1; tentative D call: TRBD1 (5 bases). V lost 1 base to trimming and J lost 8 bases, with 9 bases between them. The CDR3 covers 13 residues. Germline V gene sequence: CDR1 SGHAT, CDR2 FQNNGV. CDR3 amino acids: CASSLARVDEQFF. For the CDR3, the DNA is TGTGCCAGCAGCTTAGCCAGGGTGGATGAGCAGTTCTTC.

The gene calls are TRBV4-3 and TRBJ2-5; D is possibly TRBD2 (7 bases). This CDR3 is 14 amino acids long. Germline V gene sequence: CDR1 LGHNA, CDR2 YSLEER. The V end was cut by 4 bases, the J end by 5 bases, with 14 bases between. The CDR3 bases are TGCGCCAGCAGCCTTCGGGGGGCCGGTGAGACCCAGTACTTC. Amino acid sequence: CASSLRGAGETQYF.

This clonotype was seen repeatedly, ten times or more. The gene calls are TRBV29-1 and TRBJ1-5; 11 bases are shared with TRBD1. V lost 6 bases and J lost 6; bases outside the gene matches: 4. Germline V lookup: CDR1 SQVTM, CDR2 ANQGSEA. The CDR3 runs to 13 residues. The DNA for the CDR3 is TGCAGCGTGGGACAGGGGGTGAGTCAGCCCCAGCATTTT. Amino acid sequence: CSVGQGVSQPQHF. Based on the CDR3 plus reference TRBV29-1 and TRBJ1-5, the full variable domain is SAVISQKPSRDICQRGTSLTIQCQVDSQVTMMFWYRQQPGQSLTLIATANQGSEATYESGFVIDKFPISRPNLTFSTLTVSNMSPEDSSIYLCSVGQGVSQPQHFGDGTRLSIL.

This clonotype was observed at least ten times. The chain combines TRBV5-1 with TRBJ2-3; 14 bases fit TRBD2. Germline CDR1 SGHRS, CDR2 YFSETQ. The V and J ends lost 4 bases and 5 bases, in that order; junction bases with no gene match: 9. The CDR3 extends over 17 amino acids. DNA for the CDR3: TGCGCCAGCAGCCCTGGGACTAGCGGGAGAAGAGGAGATACGCAGTATTTT. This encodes CASSPGTSGRRGDTQYF.

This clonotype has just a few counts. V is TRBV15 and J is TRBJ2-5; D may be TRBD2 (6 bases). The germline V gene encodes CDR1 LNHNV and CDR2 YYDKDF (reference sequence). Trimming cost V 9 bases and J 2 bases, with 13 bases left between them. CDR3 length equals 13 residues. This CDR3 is CATKTGGQETQYF. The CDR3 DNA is TGTGCCACTAAAACTGGGGGGCAAGAGACCCAGTACTTC.

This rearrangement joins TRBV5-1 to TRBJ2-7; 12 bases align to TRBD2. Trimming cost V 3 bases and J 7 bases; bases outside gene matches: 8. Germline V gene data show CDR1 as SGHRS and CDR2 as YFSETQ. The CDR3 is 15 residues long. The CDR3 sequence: CASSSRTSGTGEQYF. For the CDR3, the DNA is TGCGCCAGCAGCTCCCGGACTAGCGGGACGGGGGAGCAGTACTTC.

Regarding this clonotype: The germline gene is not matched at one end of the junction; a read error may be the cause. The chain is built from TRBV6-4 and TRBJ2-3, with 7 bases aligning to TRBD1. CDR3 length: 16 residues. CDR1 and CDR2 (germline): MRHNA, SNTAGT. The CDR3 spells CASSHSETGTRNTQYF. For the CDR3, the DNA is TGTGCCAGCAGTCACTCAGAGACAGGGACAAGGAATACGCAGTATTTT.